Shown below are 7 T cell receptor beta chains from a single sample sequenced in a study of post-analysis software for immune sequencing data. The authors incorporated unique molecular identifiers into the TCR beta cDNA libraries. TCRdb re-called the PCR reads through MiXCR, storing one row per CDR3 protein. The data contain roughly 430,000 distinct CDR3 sequences, 39% of them singletons. No cognate antigen is known for these TCRs. Findings and limits, study-wide: Relative to controls, patients had a few TRBV segments at higher frequency, with TRBV5-6, TRBV5-1 and TRBV20-1 among these.

The sequencing input was blood. These receptors originate from a girl aged 2-10 years with multiple sclerosis.

The V gene is TRBV5-1, the J gene TRBJ2-5, with 16 nucleotides matching TRBD2. The CDR3 has 14 amino acids. After removal of 4 bases from V and 12 bases from J, the junction contained 6 bases not matched to a gene. CDR1 and CDR2 (germline): SGHRS, YFSETQ. The CDR3: CASSPGLAGGQKYF. The CDR3, as DNA: TGCGCCAGCAGCCCGGGACTAGCGGGGGGGCAAAAGTACTTC. The full variable domain, with the rest looked up from reference TRBV5-1 and TRBJ2-5, is KAGVTQTPRYLIKTRGQQVTLSCSPISGHRSVSWYQQTPGQGLQFLFEYFSETQRNKGNFPGRFSGRQFSNSRSEMNVSTLELGDSALYLCASSPGLAGGQKYFGPGTRLLVL.

The V call is TRBV6-5, the J call TRBJ2-7, with 11 nucleotides matching TRBD2. The junction had 7 bases not matched to a gene; V was cut back by 5 bases and J by 4 bases. There are 15 residues in the CDR3. CDR1 and CDR2 (germline): MNHEY, SVGAGI. CDR3 bases: TGTGCCAGCAGTACCGATAGCGGGAGGGCTTACGAGCAGTACTTC. Protein sequence: CASSTDSGRAYEQYF.

This clonotype has a handful of counts. The CDR3 DNA reads TGTGCTAGTGGCCTGGGACAGGGGTTCTTCAATGAGCAGTTCTTC. This gives the protein CASGLGQGFFNEQFF. This chain links TRBV12-5 with TRBJ2-1; TRBD1 matches at 10 bases. Germline CDR1 and CDR2: LGHNT and FRNRAP. V trimming: 6 bases; J trimming: 6 bases; junction bases outside the gene matches: 8. The CDR3 extends over 15 amino acids.

The chain uses TRBV10-3 and TRBJ1-1, with 7 nucleotides matching TRBD1. The junction had 3 bases not matched to a gene; V was cut back by 10 bases and J by 4 bases. The CDR3 extends over 11 amino acids. Germline CDR1 and CDR2: ENHRY and SYGVKD. The CDR3 DNA reads as TGTGCCAGCTACAGGGGCACTGAAGCTTTCTTT. The encoded protein is CASYRGTEAFF.

V usage is TRBV5-1 and J usage is TRBJ2-1; 11 bases line up with TRBD2. The CDR3 has 17 amino acids. The V gene's germline CDR1 is SGHRS and CDR2 YFSETQ. J was trimmed by 6 bases and V by 2 bases; bases with no gene match: 10. CDR3 DNA sequence: TGCGCCAGCAGCTTTTATAGCGGGAGGGCCTCTTCCAATGAGCAGTTCTTC. Its translation: CASSFYSGRASSNEQFF.

The rearrangement uses TRBV3-1 and TRBJ2-7, with D perhaps TRBD2 (6 bases). The germline V gene encodes CDR1 LGHDT and CDR2 YNNKEL (reference sequence). V gave up 5 bases and J gave up 3 bases, with 11 bases separating them. The CDR3 covers 13 residues. The CDR3 protein is CASSSGSFYEQYF. The CDR3 DNA reads as TGTGCCAGCAGCAGCGGGTCGTTCTACGAGCAGTACTTC.

This rearrangement joins TRBV20-1 to TRBJ2-2, with D possibly TRBD2 on 5 matching bases. This CDR3 is built from 14 residues. Germline V CDR1 and CDR2: DFQATT, SNEGSKA (reference sequence). V was pared by 3 bases and J by 7 bases, with 15 bases between. The DNA for the CDR3 is TGCAGTGCTAGGGCCCTAGCTGCGGGCGGGGAGCTGTTTTTT. Its protein is CSARALAAGGELFF.